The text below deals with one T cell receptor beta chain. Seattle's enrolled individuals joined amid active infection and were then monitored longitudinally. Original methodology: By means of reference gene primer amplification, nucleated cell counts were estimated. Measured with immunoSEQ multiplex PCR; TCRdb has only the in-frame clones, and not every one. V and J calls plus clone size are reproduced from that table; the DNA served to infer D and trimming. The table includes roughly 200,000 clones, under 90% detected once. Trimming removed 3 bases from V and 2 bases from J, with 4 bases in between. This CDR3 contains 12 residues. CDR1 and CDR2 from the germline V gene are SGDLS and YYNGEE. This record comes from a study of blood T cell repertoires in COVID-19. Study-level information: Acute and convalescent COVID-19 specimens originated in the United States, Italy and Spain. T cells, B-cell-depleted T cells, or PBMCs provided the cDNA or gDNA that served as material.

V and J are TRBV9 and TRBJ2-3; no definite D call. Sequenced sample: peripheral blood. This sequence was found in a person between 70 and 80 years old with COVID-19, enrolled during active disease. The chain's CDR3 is CASSAPTDTQYF. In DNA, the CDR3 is TGTGCCAGCAGCGCTCCCACAGATACGCAGTATTTT.